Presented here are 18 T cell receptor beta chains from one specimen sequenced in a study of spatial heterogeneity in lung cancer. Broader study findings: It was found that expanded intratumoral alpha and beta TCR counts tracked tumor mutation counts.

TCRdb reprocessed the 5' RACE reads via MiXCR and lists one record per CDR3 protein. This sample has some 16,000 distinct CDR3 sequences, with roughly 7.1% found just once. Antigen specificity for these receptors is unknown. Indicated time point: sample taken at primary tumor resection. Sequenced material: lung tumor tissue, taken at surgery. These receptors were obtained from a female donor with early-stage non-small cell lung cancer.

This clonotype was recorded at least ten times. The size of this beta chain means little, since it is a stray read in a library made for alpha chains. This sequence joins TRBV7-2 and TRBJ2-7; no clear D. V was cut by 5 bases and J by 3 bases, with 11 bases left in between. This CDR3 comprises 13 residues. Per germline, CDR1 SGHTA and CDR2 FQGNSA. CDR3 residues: CASSQSPDYEQYF. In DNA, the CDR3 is TGTGCCAGCAGCCAATCCCCCGACTACGAGCAGTACTTC.

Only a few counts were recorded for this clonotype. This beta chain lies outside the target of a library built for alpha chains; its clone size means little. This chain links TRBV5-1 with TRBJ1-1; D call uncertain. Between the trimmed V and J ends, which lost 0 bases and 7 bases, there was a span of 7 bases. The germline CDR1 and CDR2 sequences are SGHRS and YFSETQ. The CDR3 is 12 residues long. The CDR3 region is CASSLEGFEAFF. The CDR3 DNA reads TGCGCCAGCAGCTTGGAAGGATTTGAAGCTTTCTTT.

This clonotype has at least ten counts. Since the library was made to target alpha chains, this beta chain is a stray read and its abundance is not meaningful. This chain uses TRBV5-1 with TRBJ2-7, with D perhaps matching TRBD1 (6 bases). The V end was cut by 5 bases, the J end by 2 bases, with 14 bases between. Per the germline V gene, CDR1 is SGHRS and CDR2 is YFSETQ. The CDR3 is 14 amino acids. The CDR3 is CASRGALPPYEQYF. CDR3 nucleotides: TGCGCCAGCAGGGGGGCCCTACCCCCCTACGAGCAGTACTTC. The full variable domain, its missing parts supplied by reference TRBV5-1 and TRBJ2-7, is KAGVTQTPRYLIKTRGQQVTLSCSPISGHRSVSWYQQTPGQGLQFLFEYFSETQRNKGNFPGRFSGRQFSNSRSEMNVSTLELGDSALYLCASRGALPPYEQYFGPGTRLTVT.

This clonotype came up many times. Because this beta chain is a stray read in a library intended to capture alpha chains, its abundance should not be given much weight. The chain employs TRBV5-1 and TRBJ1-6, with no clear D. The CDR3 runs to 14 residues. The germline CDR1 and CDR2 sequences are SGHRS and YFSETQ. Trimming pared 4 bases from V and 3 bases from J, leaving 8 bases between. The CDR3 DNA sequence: TGCGCCAGCAGCCTCGGAAACTATAATTCACCCCTCCACTTT. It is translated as CASSLGNYNSPLHF. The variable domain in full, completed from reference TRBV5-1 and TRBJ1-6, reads KAGVTQTPRYLIKTRGQQVTLSCSPISGHRSVSWYQQTPGQGLQFLFEYFSETQRNKGNFPGRFSGRQFSNSRSEMNVSTLELGDSALYLCASSLGNYNSPLHFGNGTRLTVT.

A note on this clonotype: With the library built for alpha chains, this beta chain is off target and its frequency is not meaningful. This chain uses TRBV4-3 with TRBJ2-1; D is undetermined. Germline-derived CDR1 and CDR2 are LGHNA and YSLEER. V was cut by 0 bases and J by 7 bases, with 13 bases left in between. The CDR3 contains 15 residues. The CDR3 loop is CASSQDVVEINEQFF. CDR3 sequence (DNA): TGCGCCAGCAGCCAAGATGTCGTAGAGATTAATGAGCAGTTCTTC.

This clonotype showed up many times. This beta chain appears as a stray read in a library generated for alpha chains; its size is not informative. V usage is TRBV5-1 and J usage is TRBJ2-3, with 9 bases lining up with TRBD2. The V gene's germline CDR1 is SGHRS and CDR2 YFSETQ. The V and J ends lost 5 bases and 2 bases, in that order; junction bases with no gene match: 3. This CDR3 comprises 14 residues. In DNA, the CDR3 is TGCGCCAGCAGGCGACTAGCGGTCACAGATACGCAGTATTTT. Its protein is CASRRLAVTDTQYF.

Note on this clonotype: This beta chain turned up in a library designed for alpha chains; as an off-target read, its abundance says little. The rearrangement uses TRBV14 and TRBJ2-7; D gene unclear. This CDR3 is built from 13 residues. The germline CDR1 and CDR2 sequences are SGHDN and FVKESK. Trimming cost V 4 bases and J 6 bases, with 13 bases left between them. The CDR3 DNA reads TGTGCCAGCAGCCCCAAGATAATAGGCGAGCAGTACTTC. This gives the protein CASSPKIIGEQYF.

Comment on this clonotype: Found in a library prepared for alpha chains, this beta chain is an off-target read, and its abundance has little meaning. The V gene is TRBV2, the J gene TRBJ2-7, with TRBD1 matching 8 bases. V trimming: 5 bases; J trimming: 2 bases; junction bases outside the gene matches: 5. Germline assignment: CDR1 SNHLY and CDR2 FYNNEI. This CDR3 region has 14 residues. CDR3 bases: TGTGCCAGCAGTCATACAGGGGGACCCTACGAGCAGTACTTC. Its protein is CASSHTGGPYEQYF.

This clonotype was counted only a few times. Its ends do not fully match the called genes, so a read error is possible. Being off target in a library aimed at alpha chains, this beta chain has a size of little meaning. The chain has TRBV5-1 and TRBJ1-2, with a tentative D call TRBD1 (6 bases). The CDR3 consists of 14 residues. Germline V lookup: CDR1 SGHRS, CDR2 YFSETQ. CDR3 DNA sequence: TGCGTCAGCACACAGCCGGGACAACTCTATGGCTACACCTTC. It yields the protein CVSTQPGQLYGYTF. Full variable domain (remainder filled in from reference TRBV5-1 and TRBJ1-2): KAGVTQTPRYLIKTRGQQVTLSCSPISGHRSVSWYQQTPGQGLQFLFEYFSETQRNKGNFPGRFSGRQFSNSRSEMNVSTLELGDSALYLCVSTQPGQLYGYTFGSGTRLTVV.

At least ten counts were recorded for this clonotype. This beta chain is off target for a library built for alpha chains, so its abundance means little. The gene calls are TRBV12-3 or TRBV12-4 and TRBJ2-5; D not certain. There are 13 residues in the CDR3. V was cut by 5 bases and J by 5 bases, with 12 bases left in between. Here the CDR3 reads CASSPTPRETQYF. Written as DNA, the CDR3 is TGTGCCAGCAGTCCCACTCCAAGGGAGACCCAGTACTTC.

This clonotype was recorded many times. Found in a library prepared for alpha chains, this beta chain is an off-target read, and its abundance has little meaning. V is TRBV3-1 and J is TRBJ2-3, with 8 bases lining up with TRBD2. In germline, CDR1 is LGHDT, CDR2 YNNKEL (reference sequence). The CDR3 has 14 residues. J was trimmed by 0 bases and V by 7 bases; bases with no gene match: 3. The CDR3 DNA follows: TGTGCCAGCAACCCTAGCGGGAGCACAGATACGCAGTATTTT. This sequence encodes CASNPSGSTDTQYF.

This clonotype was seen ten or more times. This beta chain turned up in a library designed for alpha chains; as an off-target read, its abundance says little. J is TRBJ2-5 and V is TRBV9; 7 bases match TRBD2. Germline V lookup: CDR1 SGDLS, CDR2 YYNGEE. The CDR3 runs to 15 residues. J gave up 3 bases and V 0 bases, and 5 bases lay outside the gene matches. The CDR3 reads CASSVAGGLEETQYF. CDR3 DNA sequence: TGTGCCAGCAGCGTAGCGGGGGGACTGGAAGAGACCCAGTACTTC.

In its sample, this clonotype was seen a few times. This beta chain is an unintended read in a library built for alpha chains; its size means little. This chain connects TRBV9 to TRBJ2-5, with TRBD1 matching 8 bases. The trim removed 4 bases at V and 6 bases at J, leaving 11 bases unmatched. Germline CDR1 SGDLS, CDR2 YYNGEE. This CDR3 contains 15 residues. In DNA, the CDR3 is TGTGCCAGCAGCCCTCAGGGGGCTGGGGAAAAGACCCAGTACTTC. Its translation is CASSPQGAGEKTQYF.

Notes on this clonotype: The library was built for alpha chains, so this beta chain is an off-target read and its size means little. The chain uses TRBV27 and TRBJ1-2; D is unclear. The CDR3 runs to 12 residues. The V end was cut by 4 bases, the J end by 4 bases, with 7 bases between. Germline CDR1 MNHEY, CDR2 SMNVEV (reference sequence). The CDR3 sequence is CASSSWGYGYTF. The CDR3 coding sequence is TGTGCCAGCAGTTCTTGGGGCTATGGCTACACCTTC.

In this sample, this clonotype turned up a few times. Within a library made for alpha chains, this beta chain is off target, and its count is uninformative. CDR3 nucleotide sequence: TGTGCCATCAGTATTGACCAACAGGGTTTGGGAGGCTACACCTTC. Protein sequence: CAISIDQQGLGGYTF. The chain links TRBV10-3 to TRBJ1-2, with a possible D match to TRBD1 (6 bases). The germline V gene encodes CDR1 ENHRY and CDR2 SYGVKD. V was pared by 5 bases and J by 8 bases, with 21 bases between. This CDR3 is 15 amino acids long.

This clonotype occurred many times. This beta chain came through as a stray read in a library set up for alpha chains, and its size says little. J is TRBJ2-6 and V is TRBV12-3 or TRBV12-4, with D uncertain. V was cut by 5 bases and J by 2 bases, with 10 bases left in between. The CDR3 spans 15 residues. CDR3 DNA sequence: TGTGCCAGCAGTCTCCTTTACCCTGGGGCCAACGTCCTGACTTTC. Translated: CASSLLYPGANVLTF.

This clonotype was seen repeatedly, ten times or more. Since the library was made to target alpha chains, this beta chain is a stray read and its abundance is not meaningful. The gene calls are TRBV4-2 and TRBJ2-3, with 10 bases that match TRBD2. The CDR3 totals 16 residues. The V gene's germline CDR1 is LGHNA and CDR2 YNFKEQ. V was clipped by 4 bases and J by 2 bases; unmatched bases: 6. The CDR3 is CASSLISGGATDTQYF. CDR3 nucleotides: TGTGCCAGCAGCCTTATAAGCGGGGGGGCCACAGATACGCAGTATTTT.

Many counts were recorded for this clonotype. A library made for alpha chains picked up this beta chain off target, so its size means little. The CDR3 nucleotides are TGTGCCAGCAGTGAAGCGCGGTCTACTGAAGCTTTCTTT. As protein: CASSEARSTEAFF. The chain couples TRBV6-1 to TRBJ1-1; no clear D. The CDR3 spans 13 residues. Trimming left V 0 bases short and J 5 bases short, with 7 bases between. Germline V lookup: CDR1 MNHNS, CDR2 SASEGT.